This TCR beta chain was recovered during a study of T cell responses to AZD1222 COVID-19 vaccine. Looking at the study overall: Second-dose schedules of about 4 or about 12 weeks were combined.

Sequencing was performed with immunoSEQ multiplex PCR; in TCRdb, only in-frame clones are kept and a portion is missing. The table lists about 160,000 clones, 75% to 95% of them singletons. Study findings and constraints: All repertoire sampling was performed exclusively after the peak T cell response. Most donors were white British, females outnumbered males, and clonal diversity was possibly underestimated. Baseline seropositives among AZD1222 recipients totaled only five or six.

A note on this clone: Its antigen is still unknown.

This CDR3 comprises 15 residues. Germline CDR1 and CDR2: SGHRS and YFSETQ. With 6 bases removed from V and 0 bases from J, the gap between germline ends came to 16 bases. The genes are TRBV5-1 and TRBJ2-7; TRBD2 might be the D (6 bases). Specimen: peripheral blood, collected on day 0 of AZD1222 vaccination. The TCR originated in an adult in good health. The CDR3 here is CASNPGLIYSYEQYF. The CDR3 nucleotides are TGCGCCAGCAATCCGGGACTGATATACTCCTACGAGCAGTACTTC.